This is a list of T cell receptor beta chains from one sample in a study of patients and donors after allogeneic stem cell transplantation. TCRdb processed the RT-PCR reads anew with MiXCR; each CDR3 protein has one entry. The repertoire holds tens of thousands of distinct CDR3 sequences, with around a quarter as singletons. Sequencing input: blood, either unsorted or a sorted T cell fraction (not recorded which). These receptors came from a human donor who was either an allogeneic HSCT recipient or a stem cell or donor lymphocyte infusion donor (not recorded which). It is not recorded whose cells these are; they may come from a transplant donor. The CDR3 runs from the conserved cysteine through the conserved F or W. Each record gives: clone size, J gene, D gene, CDR3 length, V gene, CDR3 protein, CDR3 DNA. A D gene is named only where the DNA matches it firmly. Clone size is shown for a subset of rows, as once, few, many or a class of expanded clone.

few | TRBJ2-1 | . | 14 | TRBV7-9 | CASSLRTVYNEQFF | TGTGCCAGCAGCTTAAGGACCGTCTACAATGAGCAGTTCTTC
. | TRBJ2-3 | TRBD2 | 13 | TRBV6-2/TRBV6-3 | CASTSGGADTQYF | TGTGCCAGTACTAGCGGGGGGGCCGATACGCAGTATTTT
. | TRBJ1-6 | . | 15 | TRBV7-8 | CASSSGVSLISPLHF | TGTGCCAGCAGCTCCGGAGTTTCTTTAATTTCACCCCTCCACTTT
. | TRBJ1-1 | . | 13 | TRBV19 | CASSILGQGEAFF | TGTGCCAGTAGTATCTTAGGGCAGGGTGAAGCTTTCTTT
. | TRBJ2-5 | . | 13 | TRBV29-1 | CSVEYPKQETQYF | TGCAGCGTTGAATACCCAAAACAAGAGACCCAGTACTTC
medium-sized | TRBJ1-5 | . | 14 | TRBV5-1 | CASSPGVSNQPQHF | TGCGCCAGCAGCCCTGGCGTTAGCAATCAGCCCCAGCATTTT
few | TRBJ1-4 | . | 13 | TRBV20-1 | CSASRQSGEKLFF | TGCAGTGCTAGTAGGCAGTCTGGTGAAAAACTGTTTTTT
. | TRBJ2-2 | TRBD2 | 15 | TRBV20-1 | CSARRSGRLAGELFF | TGCAGTGCTAGAAGGAGCGGGAGATTGGCCGGGGAGCTGTTTTTT
few | TRBJ1-1 | . | 12 | TRBV2 | CATKRANTEAFF | TGTGCCACCAAAAGAGCGAACACTGAAGCTTTCTTT
. | TRBJ1-4 | . | 15 | TRBV20-1 | CSARDLAPGYEKLFF | TGCAGTGCTAGAGATCTGGCCCCCGGTTATGAAAAACTGTTTTTT
. | TRBJ1-6 | . | 14 | TRBV7-3 | CASSLRGLNSPLHF | TGTGCCAGCAGCTTACGAGGGCTTAATTCACCCCTCCACTTT
. | TRBJ1-2 | TRBD1 | 13 | TRBV18 | CASAQGADYGYTF | TGTGCCAGCGCACAGGGGGCGGACTATGGCTACACCTTC
few | TRBJ1-1 | TRBD1 | 13 | TRBV6-5 | CASSQTGLTEAFF | TGTGCCAGCAGTCAGACAGGGCTCACTGAAGCTTTCTTT
. | TRBJ2-7 | . | 13 | TRBV7-9 | CASSPVLDNEQYF | TGTGCCAGCAGCCCTGTGCTAGATAACGAGCAGTACTTC
. | TRBJ2-7 | . | 12 | TRBV11-2 | CASSFRTPRQYF | TGTGCCAGCAGCTTTCGAACGCCGAGGCAGTACTTC
few | TRBJ2-1 | . | 14 | TRBV24-1 | CATSETSSYNEQFF | TGTGCCACCAGTGAGACGTCTTCCTACAATGAGCAGTTCTTC
. | TRBJ2-5 | TRBD2 | 14 | TRBV2 | CASIRGGTQETQYF | TGTGCCAGCATCCGCGGGGGAACTCAAGAGACCCAGTACTTC
. | TRBJ2-1 | . | 13 | TRBV6-4 | CASNLSSYNEQFF | TGTGCCAGCAATCTTAGCTCCTACAATGAGCAGTTCTTC
. | TRBJ2-7 | . | 14 | TRBV6-5 | CASRKQPASYEQYF | TGTGCCAGCAGGAAACAGCCAGCCTCCTACGAGCAGTACTTC